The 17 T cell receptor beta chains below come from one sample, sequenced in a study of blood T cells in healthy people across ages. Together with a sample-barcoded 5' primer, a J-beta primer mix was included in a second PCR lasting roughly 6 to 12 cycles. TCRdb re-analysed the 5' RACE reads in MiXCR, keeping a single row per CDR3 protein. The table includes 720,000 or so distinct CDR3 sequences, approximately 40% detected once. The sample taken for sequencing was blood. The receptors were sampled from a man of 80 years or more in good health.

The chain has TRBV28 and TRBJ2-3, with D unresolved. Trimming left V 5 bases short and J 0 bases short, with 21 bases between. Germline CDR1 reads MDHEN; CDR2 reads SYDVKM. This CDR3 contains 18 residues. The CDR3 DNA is TGTGCCAGCAGTACCCGCGGACGGCCTCTATCTAGCACAGATACGCAGTATTTT. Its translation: CASSTRGRPLSSTDTQYF. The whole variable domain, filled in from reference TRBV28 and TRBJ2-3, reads DVKVTQSSRYLVKRTGEKVFLECVQDMDHENMFWYRQDPGLGLRLIYFSYDVKMKEKGDIPEGYSVSREKKERFSLILESASTNQTSMYLCASSTRGRPLSSTDTQYFGPGTRLTVL.

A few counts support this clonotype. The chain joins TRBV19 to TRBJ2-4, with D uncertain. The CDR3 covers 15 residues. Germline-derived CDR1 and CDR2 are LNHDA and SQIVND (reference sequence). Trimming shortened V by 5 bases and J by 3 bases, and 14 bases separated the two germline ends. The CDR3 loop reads CASSFRMSGKNIQYF. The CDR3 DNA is TGTGCCAGTAGTTTCCGGATGTCGGGCAAAAACATTCAGTACTTC. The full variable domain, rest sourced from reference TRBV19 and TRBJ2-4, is DGGITQSPKYLFRKEGQNVTLSCEQNLNHDAMYWYRQDPGQGLRLIYYSQIVNDFQKGDIAEGYSVSREKKESFPLTVTSAQKNPTAFYLCASSFRMSGKNIQYFGAGTRLSVL.

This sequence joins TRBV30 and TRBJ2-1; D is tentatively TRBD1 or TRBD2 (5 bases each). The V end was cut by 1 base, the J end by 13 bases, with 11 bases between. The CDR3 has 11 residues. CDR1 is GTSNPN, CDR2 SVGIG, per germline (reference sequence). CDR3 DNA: TGTGCCTGGAGTGCCAGGGAGACCCAGTTCTTC. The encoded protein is CAWSARETQFF.

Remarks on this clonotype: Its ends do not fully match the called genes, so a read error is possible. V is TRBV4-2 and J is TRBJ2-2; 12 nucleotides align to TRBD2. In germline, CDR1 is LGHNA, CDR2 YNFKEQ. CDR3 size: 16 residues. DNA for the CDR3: TGTACCAGCAATAAAGCTAGCGGGAGGGACACCGGGGAGCTGTTTTTT. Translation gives CTSNKASGRDTGELFF.

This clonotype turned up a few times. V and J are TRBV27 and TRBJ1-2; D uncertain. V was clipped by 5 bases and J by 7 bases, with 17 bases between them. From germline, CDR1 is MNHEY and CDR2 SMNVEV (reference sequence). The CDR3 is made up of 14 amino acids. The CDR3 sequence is CASSLNRGAGGYTF. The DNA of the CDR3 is TGTGCCAGCAGTCTTAATCGGGGAGCAGGTGGCTACACCTTC.

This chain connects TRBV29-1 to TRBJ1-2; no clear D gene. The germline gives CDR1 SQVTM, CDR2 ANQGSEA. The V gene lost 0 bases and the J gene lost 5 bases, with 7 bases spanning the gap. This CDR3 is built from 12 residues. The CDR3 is CSVEDAGYGYTF. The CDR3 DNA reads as TGCAGCGTTGAAGATGCGGGTTATGGCTACACCTTC.

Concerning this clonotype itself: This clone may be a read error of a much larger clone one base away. This CDR3 is CATGGETQYF. Here the CDR3 DNA reads TGTGCCACCGGAGGGGAGACCCAGTACTTC. The rearrangement links TRBV6-2 or TRBV6-3 to TRBJ2-5, with a possible D match to TRBD2 (6 bases). The CDR3 runs to 10 residues. Germline lookup yields CDR1 MNHEY and CDR2 SVGEGT. Trimming removed 10 bases from V and 5 bases from J, with 8 bases in between.

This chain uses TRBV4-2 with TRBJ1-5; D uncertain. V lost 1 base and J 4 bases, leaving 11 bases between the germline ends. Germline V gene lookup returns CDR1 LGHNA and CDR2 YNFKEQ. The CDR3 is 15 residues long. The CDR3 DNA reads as TGTGCCAGCAGCCAAGGGCATAACCCAAATCAGCCCCAGCATTTT. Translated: CASSQGHNPNQPQHF.

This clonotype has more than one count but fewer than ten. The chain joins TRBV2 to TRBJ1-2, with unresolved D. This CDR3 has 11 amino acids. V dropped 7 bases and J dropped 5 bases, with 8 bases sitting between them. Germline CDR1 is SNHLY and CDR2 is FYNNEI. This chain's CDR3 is CASTLEYGYTF. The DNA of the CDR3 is TGTGCCAGCACCCTAGAATATGGCTACACCTTC.

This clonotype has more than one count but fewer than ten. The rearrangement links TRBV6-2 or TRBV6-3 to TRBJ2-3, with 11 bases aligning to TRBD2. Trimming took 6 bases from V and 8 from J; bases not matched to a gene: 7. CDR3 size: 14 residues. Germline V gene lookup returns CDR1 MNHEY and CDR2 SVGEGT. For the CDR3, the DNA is TGTGCCAGCAGCGAGACTAGCGGGGTGTTTACGCAGTATTTT. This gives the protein CASSETSGVFTQYF.

Written as DNA, the CDR3 is TGCGCCAGCAGCCACTCCCTAGCCGAGGAGACCCAGTACTTC. Its protein is CASSHSLAEETQYF. The chain is built from TRBV4-1 and TRBJ2-5; tentative D call: TRBD2 (5 bases). CDR3 length: 14 amino acids. V gave up 3 bases and J gave up 5 bases, with 13 bases separating them. In germline, CDR1 is MGHRA, CDR2 YSYEKL.

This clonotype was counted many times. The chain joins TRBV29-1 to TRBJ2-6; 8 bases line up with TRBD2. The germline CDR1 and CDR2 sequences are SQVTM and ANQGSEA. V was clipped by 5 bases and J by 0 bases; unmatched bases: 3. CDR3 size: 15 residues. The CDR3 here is CSVSSGGSGANVLTF. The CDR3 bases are TGCAGCGTTTCCAGCGGGGGCTCTGGGGCCAACGTCCTGACTTTC.

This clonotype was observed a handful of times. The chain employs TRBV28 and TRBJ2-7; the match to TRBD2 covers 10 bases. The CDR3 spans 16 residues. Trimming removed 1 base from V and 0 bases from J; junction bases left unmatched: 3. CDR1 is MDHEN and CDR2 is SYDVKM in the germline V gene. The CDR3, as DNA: TGTGCCAGCAGTTTATTCACTAGCGGGGCCTCCTACGAGCAGTACTTC. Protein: CASSLFTSGASYEQYF.

In DNA form, the CDR3 reads TGTGCCAGCTCACCACCGGGACTAGCGGAAGAGACCCAGTACTTC. Translating it yields CASSPPGLAEETQYF. The chain uses TRBV18 and TRBJ2-5; 11 nucleotides match TRBD2. The junction had 0 bases not matched to a gene; V was cut back by 0 bases and J by 3 bases. Germline loops: CDR1 KGHSH, CDR2 LQKENI. The CDR3 has 15 residues. The variable domain in full, completed from reference TRBV18 and TRBJ2-5, reads NAGVMQNPRHLVRRRGQEARLRCSPMKGHSHVYWYRQLPEEGLKFMVYLQKENIIDESGMPKERFSAEFPKEGPSILRIQQVVRGDSAAYFCASSPPGLAEETQYFGPGTRLLVL.

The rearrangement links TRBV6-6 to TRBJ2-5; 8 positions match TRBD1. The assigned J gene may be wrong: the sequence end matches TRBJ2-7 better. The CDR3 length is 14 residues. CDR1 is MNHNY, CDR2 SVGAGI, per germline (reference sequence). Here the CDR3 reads CASTSGGRGLEQYF. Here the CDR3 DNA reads TGTGCCAGCACCTCAGGGGGCAGGGGGCTCGAGCAGTACTTC.

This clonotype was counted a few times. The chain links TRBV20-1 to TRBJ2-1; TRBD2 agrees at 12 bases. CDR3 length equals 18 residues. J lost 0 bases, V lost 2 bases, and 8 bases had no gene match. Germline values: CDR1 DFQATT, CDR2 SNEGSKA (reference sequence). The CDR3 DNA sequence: TGCAGTGCTAGAACAACTAGCGGGAGGTTTAGCTCCTACAATGAGCAGTTCTTC. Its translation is CSARTTSGRFSSYNEQFF.

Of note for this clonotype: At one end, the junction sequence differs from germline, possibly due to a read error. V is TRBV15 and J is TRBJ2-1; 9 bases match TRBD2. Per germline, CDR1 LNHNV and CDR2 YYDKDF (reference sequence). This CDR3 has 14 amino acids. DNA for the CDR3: TGTACCACCAGCACCGCTAGCGGGGTCAATGAGCAGTTCTTC. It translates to CTTSTASGVNEQFF.